This entry features one T cell receptor (beta chain) sequence. The data originate from a study of blood T cell repertoires in COVID-19. Study details: Sources were T cells, B-cell-depleted T cells, or PBMCs; the material itself was cDNA or gDNA.

Here immunoSEQ multiplex PCR was the method, and the copy in TCRdb shows in-frame clones only, minus some. The data hold about 190,000 clones, with about nine tenths observed a single time. The V end lost 11 bases, the J end lost 0 bases, and 13 bases lay between the germline ends. The CDR3 extends over 13 amino acids. The V gene's germline CDR1 is MNHEY and CDR2 SVGAGI. Sequencing used peripheral blood. V gene TRBV6-5 combines with J gene TRBJ1-1, with D perhaps matching TRBD1 (5 bases). The clonotype originates from a middle-aged man with acute or convalescent COVID-19. The CDR3 sequence is CAAGAIMNTEAFF. CDR3 coding DNA: TGTGCCGCTGGGGCGATTATGAACACTGAAGCTTTCTTT.